Listed below are T cell receptor beta chains from one sample, sequenced in a study of blood T cell repertoires in COVID-19. The assay was immunoSEQ multiplex PCR, and TCRdb's table has in-frame clones only and misses some. The sample has some 300,000 clones, 90% to 95% seen once. Sequenced input: PBMCs or T cells enriched from blood (not recorded which). These receptor sequences come from a woman aged 30 to 39 who had been exposed to COVID-19. The CDR3 runs from the conserved cysteine through the conserved F or W. The order of the fields is V gene, CDR3 length, CDR3 protein.

v_gene: TRBV5-1
len: 16
CDR3aa: CASSLGLAEPYNEQFF

v_gene: TRBV5-1
len: 16
CDR3aa: CASSLAGGYPYNEQFF

v_gene: TRBV6-5
len: 14
CDR3aa: CASSLLGVRQPQHF

v_gene: TRBV6-5
len: 14
CDR3aa: CASSLNRGGSGYTF

v_gene: TRBV4-1
len: 19
CDR3aa: CASSQAIPRPTGDNSPLHF

v_gene: TRBV10-3
len: 12
CDR3aa: CAIGGQAETQYF

v_gene: TRBV10-3
len: 14
CDR3aa: CATTGLAGEYEQYF

v_gene: TRBV11-3
len: 16
CDR3aa: CASSVPGGQGDTEAFF

v_gene: TRBV7-9
len: 16
CDR3aa: CASSWDSLLASGGYTF

v_gene: TRBV7-3
len: 14
CDR3aa: CASSLLGPYGELFF

v_gene: TRBV3-1/TRBV3-2
len: 15
CDR3aa: CASSQERLAGREQYF

v_gene: TRBV7-9
len: 13
CDR3aa: CASSPGVYTEAFF

v_gene: TRBV12-3/TRBV12-4
len: 12
CDR3aa: CASSLGQYGYTF

v_gene: TRBV5-4
len: 16
CDR3aa: CASSPTLGRGQETQYF

v_gene: TRBV7-2
len: 16
CDR3aa: CASSWAMDRRGTEAFF

v_gene: TRBV29-1
len: 12
CDR3aa: CSVSSVGDGYTF

v_gene: TRBV6-5
len: 14
CDR3aa: CASSYGALAYEQYF

v_gene: TRBV19
len: 15
CDR3aa: CASSPGQGPSYGYTF

v_gene: TRBV10-3
len: 15
CDR3aa: CAISELSGAYNEQFF

v_gene: TRBV27
len: 16
CDR3aa: CASSFTGALMGQPQHF

v_gene: TRBV4-3
len: 16
CDR3aa: CASSQVLTDNNYGYTF

v_gene: TRBV6-5
len: 13
CDR3aa: CASSMTSGLAQHF

v_gene: TRBV19
len: 16
CDR3aa: CASSTPPTGGEETQYF

v_gene: TRBV9
len: 14
CDR3aa: CASSVGQGNEKLFF

v_gene: TRBV10-3
len: 14
CDR3aa: CAILPTAQNYGYTF

v_gene: TRBV4-2
len: 15
CDR3aa: CASTQIQGSNTEAFF

v_gene: TRBV7-8
len: 16
CDR3aa: CASSLRLAGGAGELFF

v_gene: TRBV25-1
len: 11
CDR3aa: CASSAYYEQYF

v_gene: TRBV7-2
len: 14
CDR3aa: CASSRRRGTDTQYF

v_gene: TRBV27
len: 15
CDR3aa: CASSDRGGLYTEAFF

v_gene: TRBV2
len: 14
CDR3aa: CASRDRTGFEKLFF

v_gene: TRBV7-2
len: 15
CDR3aa: CASSLIAGGSYEQYF

v_gene: TRBV5-1
len: 16
CDR3aa: CASSLASGSRIYEQYF

v_gene: TRBV5-1
len: 15
CDR3aa: CASSFVADPSYEQYF

v_gene: TRBV5-1
len: 12
CDR3aa: CASSLSNTEAFF

v_gene: TRBV18
len: 16
CDR3aa: CASSPPGTGFTDTQYF

v_gene: TRBV7-2
len: 14
CDR3aa: CASSYRGGSEKLFF

v_gene: TRBV7-8
len: 16
CDR3aa: CASSLGAGGSTDTQYF

v_gene: TRBV18
len: 17
CDR3aa: CASSPPFRRSSYNEQFF

v_gene: TRBV6-1
len: 14
CDR3aa: CASSEVGGLYGYTF

v_gene: TRBV6-5
len: 15
CDR3aa: CASSSGGSGEETQYF

v_gene: TRBV19
len: 11
CDR3aa: CASSTAGELFF

v_gene: TRBV12-5
len: 15
CDR3aa: CASALSGGVGQPQHF

v_gene: TRBV3-1/TRBV3-2
len: 14
CDR3aa: CASSHGLARNEQFF

v_gene: TRBV5-4
len: 17
CDR3aa: CASSSGTGGYLNTEAFF

v_gene: TRBV30
len: 13
CDR3aa: CAGTGQYNSPLHF

v_gene: TRBV2
len: 13
CDR3aa: CASSGRGRETQYF

v_gene: TRBV5-5
len: 19
CDR3aa: CASSLAGTSGGTNTGELFF

v_gene: TRBV12-3/TRBV12-4
len: 12
CDR3aa: CASSRGTDTQYF

v_gene: TRBV4-1
len: 15
CDR3aa: CASSQGTGELYGYTF

v_gene: TRBV9
len: 15
CDR3aa: CASNFDGGPSYEQYF

v_gene: TRBV5-1
len: 18
CDR3aa: CASSFNRQGGSTNEKLFF

v_gene: TRBV7-2
len: 13
CDR3aa: CASSSEANEKLFF

v_gene: TRBV5-1
len: 14
CDR3aa: CASSLDGGNYGYTF

v_gene: TRBV21-1
len: 18
CDR3aa: CASTFLRRTGLMNTEAFF

v_gene: TRBV27
len: 14
CDR3aa: CASSFWGPNEKLFF

v_gene: TRBV7-9
len: 13
CDR3aa: CASSLSSGEKLFF